This T cell receptor beta chain came from a study of STAT5B mutations in CD4+ large granular lymphocyte leukemia. Germline lookup yields CDR1 SEHNR and CDR2 FQNEAQ (reference sequence). This CDR3 spans 15 amino acids. The J segment lost 1 base and the V segment lost 7 bases, leaving 5 bases of the junction unmatched. Profiling relied on immunoSEQ multiplex PCR, and the TCRdb table lists in-frame clones only, not all of them. The table lists around 50,000 clones, approximately 83% of them singletons. For this clone: Its cognate antigen is unknown.

Points from the study as a whole: Higher CD4+ than CD8+ T-LGLL clonality might reflect small sample size.

V gene TRBV7-9 combines with J gene TRBJ2-2, with 8 positions matching TRBD1. The material sequenced was CD4+ T cells from blood buffy coats. The sequence was obtained from a human donor in good health. The CDR3: CASTPGGQNTGELFF. The CDR3, as DNA: TGTGCCAGCACTCCAGGGGGCCAGAACACCGGGGAGCTGTTTTTT.